The 20 T cell receptor beta chains presented below share a single source sample, sequenced in a study of human T cells and chemical hapten exposure. TCRdb re-derived calls from the RACE reads in MiXCR, one entry per CDR3 protein. The sample lists just over 350,000 distinct CDR3 sequences, about 6.3% occurring once. Time point of the sample: patch test 2, 6 weeks after DPC sensitization. The treatment: therapeutic diphenylcyclopropenone sensitization with weekly scalp DPC. The sequencing here drew on whole blood, taken in connection with sensitization to the hapten diphenylcyclopropenone (DPC). The source of these receptors is a woman aged 18-29 years with alopecia areata. Some clones in this sample may be carry-over from other donors' samples.

V usage is TRBV4-3 and J usage is TRBJ1-4, with D possibly TRBD1 on 5 matching bases. CDR1 is LGHNA and CDR2 is YSLEER in the germline V gene. The V and J ends lost 2 bases and 2 bases respectively, with 27 bases between them. The CDR3 is 21 amino acids. CDR3 sequence: CASSQLEYPGGVRITNEKLFF. CDR3 sequence (DNA): TGCGCCAGCAGCCAACTAGAATATCCGGGGGGGGTTCGGATTACTAATGAAAAACTGTTTTTT.

This clonotype was detected only a few times. The rearrangement joins TRBV6-5 to TRBJ2-3, with D maybe TRBD2 (6 bases). Germline V gene sequence: CDR1 MNHEY, CDR2 SVGAGI. CDR3 length: 16 residues. V lost 4 bases and J 1 base, leaving 15 bases between the germline ends. This CDR3 reads CASSSPRGRGTDTQYF. CDR3 coding DNA: TGTGCCAGCAGTTCCCCGCGGGGCAGGGGCACAGATACGCAGTATTTT.

This clonotype was recorded many times. The chain carries TRBV10-3 and TRBJ1-1; D remains ambiguous. This CDR3 spans 14 amino acids. Trimming shortened V by 3 bases and J by 0 bases, and 8 bases separated the two germline ends. Germline CDR1 ENHRY, CDR2 SYGVKD. As DNA, the CDR3 is TGTGCCATCAGTGAAGGCAGGATGAACACTGAAGCTTTCTTT. This sequence encodes CAISEGRMNTEAFF.

The sample holds a few counts of this clonotype. The rearrangement joins TRBV4-3 to TRBJ1-3; no reliable D call. V gave up 0 bases and J gave up 4 bases, with 7 bases separating them. Germline CDR1 is LGHNA and CDR2 is YSLEER. The CDR3 sequence is 14 residues long. This CDR3 reads CASSQDPVGNTIYF. CDR3 DNA sequence: TGCGCCAGCAGCCAAGATCCAGTCGGAAACACCATATATTTT.

This clonotype was detected ten times or more. DNA for the CDR3: TGTGCCGTCCGAAATAACGGGACTGTGGGGTCACCCCTCCACTTT. Translation gives CAVRNNGTVGSPLHF. The chain employs TRBV7-8 and TRBJ1-6; TRBD1 might be the D (5 bases). Trimming took 11 bases from V and 10 from J, leaving 24 bases between them. The CDR3 is made up of 15 amino acids. Per the germline V gene, CDR1 is SGHVS and CDR2 is FQNEAQ.

This clonotype has at least ten counts. V usage is TRBV10-3 and J usage is TRBJ1-6; D remains ambiguous. CDR1 ENHRY and CDR2 SYGVKD come from the germline V gene. The CDR3 covers 14 residues. The V and J ends lost 8 bases and 0 bases respectively, with 8 bases between them. The CDR3 DNA reads as TGTGCCATCTCTTCCGGCTCCTATAATTCACCCCTCCACTTT. It codes for CAISSGSYNSPLHF.

This clonotype appeared many times. V gene TRBV5-6 combines with J gene TRBJ2-7; D not certain. The CDR3 is made up of 13 amino acids. V lost 0 bases to trimming and J lost 5 bases, with 9 bases between them. Germline V gene lookup returns CDR1 SGHDT and CDR2 YYEEEE. CDR3 amino acids: CASSLAARNEQYF. DNA for the CDR3: TGTGCCAGCAGCTTGGCAGCCAGAAACGAGCAGTACTTC.

This clonotype was observed a few times. The V call is TRBV12-3 or TRBV12-4, the J call TRBJ2-1; the match to TRBD2 covers 11 bases. Unmatched junction bases numbered 5, after V lost 5 bases and J lost 5 bases. This CDR3 comprises 15 residues. The CDR3 loop is CASSLLAGANNEQFF. DNA of the CDR3: TGTGCCAGCAGTCTACTAGCGGGGGCTAACAATGAGCAGTTCTTC.

This clonotype has a count of ten or more. The rearrangement uses TRBV12-3 or TRBV12-4 and TRBJ1-5; D might be TRBD1 (5 bases). The CDR3 runs to 17 residues. Between the trimmed V and J ends, which lost 5 bases and 3 bases, there was a span of 20 bases. The CDR3 loop reads CASSPTRGTASNQPQHF. The CDR3 DNA sequence: TGTGCCAGCAGTCCAACCCGCGGGACGGCTTCCAATCAGCCCCAGCATTTT.

This clonotype was seen only a few times. The chain couples TRBV12-5 to TRBJ1-3; D is undetermined. CDR3 length equals 16 residues. CDR1 is LGHNT and CDR2 is FRNRAP in the germline V gene. Trimming pared 1 base from V and 0 bases from J, leaving 10 bases between. The CDR3 nucleotides read TGTGCTAGTGGTTTGGATCGGGCCCTCTCTGGAAACACCATATATTTT. The encoded protein is CASGLDRALSGNTIYF.

This clonotype showed up many times. This rearrangement joins TRBV6-5 to TRBJ1-2; no reliable D call. Trimming took 6 bases from V and 1 from J, leaving 12 bases between them. This CDR3 comprises 14 residues. Germline CDR1 reads MNHEY; CDR2 reads SVGAGI. CDR3 coding DNA: TGTGCCAGCAGGGACGGAGGGATTAACTATGGCTACACCTTC. Its translation: CASRDGGINYGYTF.

The chain combines TRBV7-9 with TRBJ2-1; a possible D gene is TRBD1 (5 bases). CDR1 is SEHNR, CDR2 FQNEAQ, per germline (reference sequence). Trimming pared 1 base from V and 0 bases from J, leaving 10 bases between. CDR3 length: 16 amino acids. As DNA, the CDR3 is TGTGCCAGCAGCTTAGTACAGGCCAGCTCCTACAATGAGCAGTTCTTC. Translation gives CASSLVQASSYNEQFF.

The chain combines TRBV7-9 with TRBJ2-1, with D perhaps matching TRBD1 or TRBD2 (5 bases each). Trimming pared 6 bases from V and 6 bases from J, leaving 24 bases between. Per germline, CDR1 SEHNR and CDR2 FQNEAQ (reference sequence). The CDR3 is 17 amino acids. The CDR3 sequence is CASSYPGPTHGGNEQFF. The CDR3 coding sequence is TGTGCCAGCAGTTATCCGGGACCCACGCATGGGGGCAATGAGCAGTTCTTC.

The chain employs TRBV28 and TRBJ1-4; 10 nucleotides match TRBD1. The germline V gene encodes CDR1 MDHEN and CDR2 SYDVKM. This CDR3 region has 17 residues. Trimming took 2 bases from V and 7 from J; bases not matched to a gene: 10. CDR3 amino acids: CASSLATGGAWGEKLFF. The CDR3 DNA reads as TGTGCCAGCAGTTTAGCGACAGGGGGCGCATGGGGTGAAAAACTGTTTTTT. The full variable domain, its missing parts supplied by reference TRBV28 and TRBJ1-4, is DVKVTQSSRYLVKRTGEKVFLECVQDMDHENMFWYRQDPGLGLRLIYFSYDVKMKEKGDIPEGYSVSREKKERFSLILESASTNQTSMYLCASSLATGGAWGEKLFFGSGTQLSVL.

This clonotype was seen at least ten times. The junction shows a germline mismatch at one end, possibly a read error. V gene TRBV5-6 combines with J gene TRBJ1-3; D not certain. Germline CDR1 reads SGHDT; CDR2 reads YYEEEE. The CDR3 spans 13 residues. The CDR3: CASRLGIGNTIYF. CDR3 DNA: TGTGCCAGCAGGTTGGGGATTGGAAACACCATATATTTT.

As for this clonotype: Sequence at one end of the junction differs from germline and may be a read error. The gene calls are TRBV5-1 and TRBJ2-1; 8 positions match TRBD2. The CDR3 loop spans 15 amino acids. In germline, CDR1 is SGHRS, CDR2 YFSETQ. The CDR3 sequence is CASSFGGASHNEQFF. CDR3 DNA: TGCGCCAGCAGCTTCGGGGGGGCCTCCCACAATGAGCAGTTCTTC.

The chain recombines TRBV7-2 with TRBJ1-4; the D gene is possibly TRBD1 (6 bases). Deletions cut 5 bases from V and 3 bases from J, with 13 bases between. This CDR3 spans 15 amino acids. CDR1 is SGHTA and CDR2 is FQGNSA in the germline V gene. CDR3 nucleotide sequence: TGTGCCAGCAGCCCCGGGGGGGCTGCTAATGAAAAACTGTTTTTT. Its translation is CASSPGGAANEKLFF. Based on the CDR3 plus reference TRBV7-2 and TRBJ1-4, the full variable domain is GAGVSQSPSNKVTEKGKDVELRCDPISGHTALYWYRQSLGQGLEFLIYFQGNSAPDKSGLPSDRFSAERTGGSVSTLTIQRTQQEDSAVYLCASSPGGAANEKLFFGSGTQLSVL.

This clonotype has only a few counts. This rearrangement joins TRBV2 to TRBJ2-1, with D perhaps given as TRBD1 or TRBD2 (5 bases each). Trimming removed 4 bases at V and 8 bases at J, with 15 bases between. There are 14 residues in the CDR3. The germline gives CDR1 SNHLY, CDR2 FYNNEI. The DNA of the CDR3 is TGTGCCAGCAGTGTGAGGGGAACCACGGATGAGCAGTTCTTC. This sequence encodes CASSVRGTTDEQFF. The whole variable domain, filled in from reference TRBV2 and TRBJ2-1, reads EPEVTQTPSHQVTQMGQEVILRCVPISNHLYFYWYRQILGQKVEFLVSFYNNEISEKSEIFDDQFSVERPDGSNFTLKIRSTKLEDSAMYFCASSVRGTTDEQFFGPGTRLTVL.

J is TRBJ1-1 and V is TRBV20-1; D uncertain. The V gene's germline CDR1 is DFQATT and CDR2 SNEGSKA (reference sequence). Between the trimmed V and J ends, which lost 7 bases and 0 bases, there was a span of 15 bases. This CDR3 contains 14 residues. The CDR3 region has the DNA TGCAGTGTGGGCTTGCTTGGGGTGAACACTGAAGCTTTCTTT. Protein: CSVGLLGVNTEAFF.

This clonotype was counted many times. The rearrangement uses TRBV5-1 and TRBJ1-2; D remains ambiguous. Per the germline V gene, CDR1 is SGHRS and CDR2 is YFSETQ. The CDR3 runs 14 residues. Trimming shortened V by 0 bases and J by 0 bases, and 6 bases separated the two germline ends. In DNA form, the CDR3 reads TGCGCCAGCAGCTTGGACAACCCTAACTATGGCTACACCTTC. Its translation is CASSLDNPNYGYTF.